The 25 T cell receptor beta chains below come from one sample, sequenced in a study of cytomegalovirus exposure and HLA in healthy donors. PCR was performed using 60 Vbeta and 13 Jbeta primers. Only in-frame clones appear in the TCRdb table, and some are missing; sequencing was by immunoSEQ multiplex PCR. The sample holds some 160,000 clones, roughly 70% seen once. Sequenced: PBMCs. These receptors were obtained from a middle-aged woman in good health and CMV-seronegative.

This chain uses TRBV27 with TRBJ2-7; D unresolved. Germline V gene sequence: CDR1 MNHEY, CDR2 SMNVEV (reference sequence). The CDR3 is 14 residues long. Trimming took 6 bases from V and 0 from J, leaving 12 bases between them. CDR3 coding DNA: TGTGCCAGCAGCTCCCGCCTGAGCTCCTACGAGCAGTACTTC. Translating gives CASSSRLSSYEQYF.

This clone was observed a handful of times. This chain connects TRBV21-1 to TRBJ1-1; the DNA was not used to check the table's D call, TRBD1. TRBV21-1 is a recognized pseudogene. CDR3 length: 15 amino acids. CDR3 protein: CASSPQGLGSTEAFF. In nucleotides, the CDR3 is TGTGCCAGCTCCCCACAGGGATTGGGAAGTACTGAAGCTTTCTTT.

The V call is TRBV2, the J call TRBJ2-7, with a possible D match to TRBD1 (6 bases). CDR1 is SNHLY and CDR2 is FYNNEI in the germline V gene. The length of the CDR3 is 14 residues. The ends were cut back, 6 bases at V and 0 bases at J, with 12 bases in the middle. DNA of the CDR3: TGTGCCAGCAGCAGACGGGACAACTCCTACGAGCAGTACTTC. This translates into CASSRRDNSYEQYF. The full variable domain, in which reference TRBV2 and TRBJ2-7 provide the parts outside the CDR3, is EPEVTQTPSHQVTQMGQEVILRCVPISNHLYFYWYRQILGQKVEFLVSFYNNEISEKSEIFDDQFSVERPDGSNFTLKIRSTKLEDSAMYFCASSRRDNSYEQYFGPGTRLTVT.

This rearrangement joins TRBV6-5 to TRBJ2-7; possible D gene TRBD2, 5 bases. Germline-derived CDR1 and CDR2 are MNHEY and SVGAGI. The CDR3 sequence is 13 residues long. Between the trimmed V and J ends, which lost 0 bases and 4 bases, there was a span of 7 bases. The CDR3 region has the DNA TGTGCCAGCAGTTACTCGGGAGAATACGAGCAGTACTTC. It translates to CASSYSGEYEQYF.

V and J are TRBV30 and TRBJ2-1; 10 bases are a match to TRBD2. Germline values: CDR1 GTSNPN, CDR2 SVGIG (reference sequence). The CDR3 contains 15 residues. Trimming at V came to 0 bases and at J to 10 bases, leaving 9 bases not matched to a gene. CDR3 sequence reads: CAWSVAGGPLLEQFF. CDR3 nucleotides: TGTGCCTGGAGTGTAGCGGGAGGGCCCCTTCTCGAGCAGTTCTTC.

The rearrangement links TRBV27 to TRBJ1-6; TRBD1 might be the D (6 bases). V was trimmed by 2 bases and J by 10 bases, leaving 12 bases between them. CDR3 length: 14 amino acids. CDR1 MNHEY and CDR2 SMNVEV come from the germline V gene (reference sequence). The DNA of the CDR3 is TGTGCCAGCAGTTTAAGGACAGTCCGATCACCCCTCCACTTT. Protein sequence: CASSLRTVRSPLHF.

V usage is TRBV4-1 and J usage is TRBJ2-5; 7 bases are a match to TRBD2. In germline, CDR1 is MGHRA, CDR2 YSYEKL. Trimming cost V 1 base and J 6 bases; bases outside gene matches: 8. This CDR3 has 15 residues. CDR3 amino acids: CASSQALGLVQTQYF. The CDR3 DNA reads as TGCGCCAGCAGCCAAGCCCTCGGACTAGTTCAGACCCAGTACTTC.

The chain recombines TRBV4-1 with TRBJ2-3, with 10 nucleotides matching TRBD2. This CDR3 is 16 amino acids long. V gave up 2 bases and J gave up 1 base; unmatched junction bases: 3. Germline assignment: CDR1 MGHRA and CDR2 YSYEKL. The CDR3 here is CASSQWTSGGTDTQYF. For the CDR3, the DNA is TGCGCCAGCAGCCAATGGACTAGCGGAGGCACAGATACGCAGTATTTT.

This chain connects TRBV28 to TRBJ1-1; 8 bases fit TRBD1. Losses at the gene ends were 3 bases for V and 6 bases for J; bases not matched to a gene: 15. The CDR3 is made up of 17 amino acids. Germline CDR1 and CDR2: MDHEN and SYDVKM. CDR3 loop: CASSFGTGGRGWPEAFF. CDR3 in DNA: TGTGCCAGCAGTTTCGGGACAGGCGGTAGGGGGTGGCCTGAAGCTTTCTTT. Full variable domain (outside the CDR3, taken from reference TRBV28 and TRBJ1-1): DVKVTQSSRYLVKRTGEKVFLECVQDMDHENMFWYRQDPGLGLRLIYFSYDVKMKEKGDIPEGYSVSREKKERFSLILESASTNQTSMYLCASSFGTGGRGWPEAFFGQGTRLTVV.

A single count supports this clone. This chain uses TRBV5-1 with TRBJ1-6; no definite D call. Per germline, CDR1 SGHRS and CDR2 YFSETQ. The CDR3 totals 17 residues. V was cut by 3 bases and J by 2 bases, with 15 bases left in between. The CDR3 DNA reads as TGCGCCAGCAGCTCACCTCCGGGGTCGCCCTATAATTCACCCCTCCACTTT. Translated: CASSSPPGSPYNSPLHF.

The rearrangement joins TRBV5-6 to TRBJ2-7, with 7 bases that match TRBD2. Germline lookup yields CDR1 SGHDT and CDR2 YYEEEE. This CDR3 comprises 14 residues. Germline trimming cut 0 bases from V and 3 bases from J; bases unmatched to any gene: 3. The CDR3 nucleotides are TGTGCCAGCAGCTTGGAGGCTAGCGGCTACGAGCAGTACTTC. Amino acid sequence: CASSLEASGYEQYF.

The chain is built from TRBV27 and TRBJ2-5; perhaps TRBD1 as D (6 bases). The DNA end favors TRBJ2-7, so the J call may be wrong. The CDR3 spans 15 residues. Germline assignment: CDR1 MNHEY and CDR2 SMNVEV (reference sequence). CDR3 sequence: CASSYTGNKRYEQYF. CDR3 coding DNA: TGTGCCAGCAGTTATACAGGGAATAAACGCTACGAGCAGTACTTC.

The chain couples TRBV29-1 to TRBJ2-2; the D is unclear. The germline gives CDR1 SQVTM, CDR2 ANQGSEA. The V end was cut by 4 bases, the J end by 1 base, with 7 bases between. The CDR3 spans 13 residues. CDR3 sequence reads: CSVGPGNTGELFF. The CDR3 coding sequence is TGCAGCGTTGGTCCGGGGAACACCGGGGAGCTGTTTTTT.

This clone has only a few counts. In DNA form, the CDR3 reads TGTGCCATCAGTGAGTCTGCGGCTAGCGGAGACAACAATGAGCAGTTCTTC. Amino acid sequence: CAISESAASGDNNEQFF. This chain connects TRBV10-3 to TRBJ2-1; the match to TRBD2 covers 7 bases. CDR3 length: 17 residues. V lost 0 bases, J lost 5 bases, and 10 bases stayed unmatched. Germline V CDR1 and CDR2: ENHRY, SYGVKD.

This clone has a single count. J is TRBJ2-7 and V is TRBV2; TRBD2 matches 7 bases. Germline V gives CDR1 SNHLY, CDR2 FYNNEI. The CDR3 has 14 residues. The junction had 10 bases not matched to a gene; V was cut back by 11 bases and J by 0 bases. In DNA form, the CDR3 reads TGTGCCTTTCTCGGCGGGGGAGTCTCCTACGAGCAGTACTTC. Protein product: CAFLGGGVSYEQYF.

This clone was seen more than once but under ten times. The chain recombines TRBV27 with TRBJ2-3; a weak D match, TRBD1 (5 bases). Germline V CDR1 and CDR2: MNHEY, SMNVEV (reference sequence). Trimming took 6 bases from V and 0 from J, leaving 22 bases between them. The CDR3 extends over 18 amino acids. This CDR3 reads CASSRSENRFFSTDTQYF. CDR3 in DNA: TGTGCCAGCAGCCGATCTGAGAACAGGTTCTTTAGCACAGATACGCAGTATTTT.

The J gene is TRBJ1-5, the V gene TRBV6-6, with 7 positions matching TRBD1. Germline-derived CDR1 and CDR2 are MNHNY and SVGAGI (reference sequence). The CDR3 consists of 13 residues. The trim removed 4 bases at V and 4 bases at J, leaving 1 base unmatched. DNA of the CDR3: TGTGCCAGCAGTTGGGGACAGAATCAGCCCCAGCATTTT. Amino acid sequence: CASSWGQNQPQHF.

This clone was counted a few times. This sequence joins TRBV2 and TRBJ2-2; 13 bases match TRBD2. CDR1 SNHLY and CDR2 FYNNEI come from the germline V gene. With 4 bases clipped from V and 9 bases from J, the junction kept 5 bases outside the gene matches. The CDR3 runs to 15 residues. CDR3 residues: CASSATSGGARELFF. The DNA for the CDR3 is TGTGCCAGCAGTGCAACTAGCGGGGGGGCGAGGGAGCTGTTTTTT.

The V and J genes are TRBV5-4 and TRBJ1-2; D gene ambiguous. Germline CDR1 and CDR2: SGHNT and YYREEE (reference sequence). CDR3 length: 16 residues. Trimming pared 4 bases from V and 3 bases from J, leaving 19 bases between. The CDR3 sequence is CASSRSPVPSDYGYTF. CDR3 DNA: TGTGCCAGCAGCAGATCACCGGTCCCCTCGGACTATGGCTACACCTTC.

The V and J genes are TRBV27 and TRBJ1-6; D gene unclear. The CDR3 length is 17 residues. Trimming took 5 bases from V and 0 from J, leaving 14 bases between them. In germline, CDR1 is MNHEY, CDR2 SMNVEV (reference sequence). Written as DNA, the CDR3 is TGTGCCAGCAGTCCTAGGAATCCTAGCTCCTATAATTCACCCCTCCACTTT. This translates into CASSPRNPSSYNSPLHF.

This chain links TRBV6-6 with TRBJ2-7; no reliable D call. The CDR3 has 14 amino acids. V was shortened by 5 bases and J by 2 bases, with 13 bases between the two germline ends. The V gene's germline CDR1 is MNHNY and CDR2 SVGAGI (reference sequence). The CDR3 region is CASSPGSSAYEQYF. The CDR3 nucleotides read TGTGCCAGCAGTCCAGGCAGTTCAGCCTACGAGCAGTACTTC.

The chain joins TRBV5-6 to TRBJ1-2; maybe TRBD1 (5 bases). The CDR3 is 13 residues long. With 4 bases removed from V and 4 bases from J, the gap between germline ends came to 11 bases. Germline V CDR1 and CDR2: SGHDT, YYEEEE. For the CDR3, the DNA is TGTGCCAGCAGCGTGGGACGGAGCTATGGCTACACCTTC. As protein: CASSVGRSYGYTF.

The CDR3 DNA is TGTGCCAGCAGCTTGGAACAGGGAGGAAACACCATATATTTT. Its protein is CASSLEQGGNTIYF. The chain joins TRBV5-4 to TRBJ1-3; D possibly corresponds to TRBD1 (6 bases). In germline, CDR1 is SGHNT, CDR2 YYREEE (reference sequence). Trimming cost V 0 bases and J 4 bases, with 8 bases left between them. This CDR3 contains 14 residues. The full variable domain, with the rest looked up from reference TRBV5-4 and TRBJ1-3, is ETGVTQSPTHLIKTRGQQVTLRCSSQSGHNTVSWYQQALGQGPQFIFQYYREEENGRGNFPPRFSGLQFPNYSSELNVNALELDDSALYLCASSLEQGGNTIYFGEGSWLTVV.

The sample holds one count of this clone. V is TRBV10-2 and J is TRBJ1-1, with TRBD1 matching 7 bases. CDR3 length equals 13 residues. CDR1 and CDR2 from the germline V gene are WSHSY and SAAADI. After removal of 7 bases from V and 3 bases from J, the junction contained 5 bases not matched to a gene. This CDR3 is CASIPQGDTEAFF. Here the CDR3 DNA reads TGCGCCAGCATCCCCCAGGGGGACACTGAAGCTTTCTTT.

The CDR3 DNA reads TGTGCCAGCAGGCCCCTCGTTAGCGGGCTAGCGGCCAATGAGCAGTTCTTC. It yields the protein CASRPLVSGLAANEQFF. This chain joins TRBV6-4 and TRBJ2-1, with 7 bases fitting TRBD2. CDR3 length: 17 amino acids. CDR1 is MRHNA, CDR2 SNTAGT, per germline. V shed 6 bases, J shed 6 bases, and the junction held 17 bases outside the gene matches.